These 6 T cell receptor beta chains originate from one sample sequenced in a study of siplizumab effects on memory and regulatory T cells. TCRdb's table, derived via immunoSEQ multiplex PCR, lists solely in-frame clones and lacks some. This table has approximately 94,000 clones, 93% appearing once. Sequencing used CD8+ T cells sorted from blood. The receptors derive from a human donor in good health.

The chain employs TRBV5-5 and TRBJ2-7, with TRBD1 identical over 8 bases. After removal of 3 bases from V and 5 bases from J, the junction contained 7 bases not matched to a gene. CDR1 is SGHKS, CDR2 YYEKEE, per germline (reference sequence). The CDR3 loop spans 14 amino acids. CDR3 region: CASSYAGGLDEQYF. CDR3 in DNA: TGTGCCAGCAGCTACGCAGGGGGCTTGGACGAGCAGTACTTC.

The chain employs TRBV7-3 and TRBJ2-1; 7 bases agree with TRBD1. Trimming took 4 bases from V and 4 from J; bases not matched to a gene: 1. The CDR3 is 13 residues long. Per germline, CDR1 SGHTA and CDR2 FQGTGA. CDR3 residues: CASSSGQYNEQFF. CDR3 DNA sequence: TGTGCCAGCAGCTCGGGACAGTACAATGAGCAGTTCTTC.

The CDR3 loop is CASSLKEGLPGRSLHF. The CDR3 bases are TGTGCCAGCAGCTTGAAGGAGGGCCTCCCGGGTCGGAGCCTCCACTTT. J is TRBJ1-6 and V is TRBV5-5; D not resolved. In germline, CDR1 is SGHKS, CDR2 YYEKEE (reference sequence). Trimming removed 1 base from V and 15 bases from J, with 23 bases in between. The CDR3 is made up of 16 amino acids.

J is TRBJ2-7 and V is TRBV7-9; no firm D call. CDR1 and CDR2 from the germline V gene are SEHNR and FQNEAQ (reference sequence). The CDR3 has 11 amino acids. The V end lost 2 bases, the J end lost 6 bases, and 5 bases lay between the germline ends. In DNA form, the CDR3 reads TGTGCCAGCAGCTTAATAAGCGAGCAGTACTTC. Protein: CASSLISEQYF.

V and J are TRBV5-1 and TRBJ1-5, with D unresolved. V lost 0 bases and J 0 bases, leaving 4 bases between the germline ends. CDR1 is SGHRS and CDR2 is YFSETQ in the germline V gene. This CDR3 is 14 amino acids long. This chain's CDR3 is CASSLDDSNQPQHF. The CDR3 DNA sequence: TGCGCCAGCAGCTTGGACGATAGCAATCAGCCCCAGCATTTT.

The rearrangement joins TRBV5-6 to TRBJ2-7, with D perhaps TRBD2 (7 bases). Per the germline V gene, CDR1 is SGHDT and CDR2 is YYEEEE. V was pared by 4 bases and J by 2 bases, with 19 bases between. The CDR3 is 16 amino acids. Here the CDR3 reads CASSTRGGGIPYEQYF. CDR3 sequence (DNA): TGTGCCAGCAGCACGAGGGGAGGGGGGATCCCCTACGAGCAGTACTTC.